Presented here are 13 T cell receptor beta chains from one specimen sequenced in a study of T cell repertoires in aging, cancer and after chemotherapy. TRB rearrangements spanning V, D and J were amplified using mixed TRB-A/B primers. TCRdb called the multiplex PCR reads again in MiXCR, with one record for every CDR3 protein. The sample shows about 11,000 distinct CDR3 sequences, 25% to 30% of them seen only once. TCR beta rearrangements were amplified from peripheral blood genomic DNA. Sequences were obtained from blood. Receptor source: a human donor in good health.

CDR3 residues: CASSQVGSWSNSPLHF. CDR3 sequence (DNA): TGCGCCAGCAGCCAAGTCGGAAGTTGGTCGAATTCACCCCTCCACTTT. The rearrangement joins TRBV4-3 to TRBJ1-6; no clear D. CDR1 and CDR2 from the germline V gene are LGHNA and YSLEER. This CDR3 comprises 16 residues. Trimming removed 1 base at V and 7 bases at J, with 14 bases between.

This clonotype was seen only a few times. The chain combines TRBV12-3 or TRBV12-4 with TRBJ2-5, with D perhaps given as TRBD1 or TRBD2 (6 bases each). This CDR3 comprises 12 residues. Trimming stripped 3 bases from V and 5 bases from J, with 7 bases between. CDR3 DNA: TGTGCCAGCAGTTTCGGGGGCGAGACCCAGTACTTC. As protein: CASSFGGETQYF.

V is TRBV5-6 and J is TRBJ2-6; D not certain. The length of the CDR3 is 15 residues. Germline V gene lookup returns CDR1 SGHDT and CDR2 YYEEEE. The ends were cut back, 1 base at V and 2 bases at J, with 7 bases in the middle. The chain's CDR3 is CASSLRQTGANVLTF. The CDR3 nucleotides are TGTGCCAGCAGCTTGAGGCAGACTGGGGCCAACGTCCTGACTTTC.

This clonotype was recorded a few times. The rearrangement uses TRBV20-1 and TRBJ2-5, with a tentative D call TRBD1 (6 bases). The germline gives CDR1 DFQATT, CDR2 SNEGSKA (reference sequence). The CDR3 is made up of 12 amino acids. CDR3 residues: CSAGTPQETQYF. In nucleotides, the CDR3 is TGCAGCGCCGGGACACCTCAAGAGACCCAGTACTTC.

The CDR3 loop reads CASSETTGNWETQYF. CDR3 DNA: TGTGCCAGCAGCGAGACTACAGGGAACTGGGAGACCCAGTACTTC. The chain employs TRBV9 and TRBJ2-5; possibly TRBD1 for D (6 bases). With 3 bases removed from V and 5 bases from J, the gap between germline ends came to 17 bases. The CDR3 is 15 residues long. The germline V gene encodes CDR1 SGDLS and CDR2 YYNGEE.

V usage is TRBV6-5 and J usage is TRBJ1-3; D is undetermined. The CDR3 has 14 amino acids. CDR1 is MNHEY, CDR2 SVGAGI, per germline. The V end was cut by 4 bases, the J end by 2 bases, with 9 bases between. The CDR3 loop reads CASSSISTGNTIYF. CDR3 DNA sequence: TGTGCCAGCAGTTCGATAAGTACTGGAAACACCATATATTTT.

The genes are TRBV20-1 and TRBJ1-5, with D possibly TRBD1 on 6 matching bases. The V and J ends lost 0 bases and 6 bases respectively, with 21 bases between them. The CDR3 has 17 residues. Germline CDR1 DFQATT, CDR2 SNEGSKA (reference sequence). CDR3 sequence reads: CSAREVRKGGAGQPQHF. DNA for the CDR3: TGCAGTGCTAGAGAAGTGAGAAAAGGGGGGGCCGGTCAGCCCCAGCATTTT.

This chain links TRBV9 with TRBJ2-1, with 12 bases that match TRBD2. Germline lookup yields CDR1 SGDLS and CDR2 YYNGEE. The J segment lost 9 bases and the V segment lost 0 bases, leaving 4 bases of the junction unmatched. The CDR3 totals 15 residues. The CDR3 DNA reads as TGTGCCAGCAGCGTAGAACTAGCGGGAGGAAGTGAGCAGTTCTTC. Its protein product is CASSVELAGGSEQFF.

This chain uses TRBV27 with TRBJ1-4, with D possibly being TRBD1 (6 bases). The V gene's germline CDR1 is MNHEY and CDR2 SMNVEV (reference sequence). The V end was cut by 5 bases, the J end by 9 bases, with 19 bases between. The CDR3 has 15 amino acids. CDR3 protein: CASSPNTGLVQKLFF. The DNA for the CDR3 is TGTGCCAGCAGTCCAAATACAGGGCTGGTTCAAAAACTGTTTTTT.

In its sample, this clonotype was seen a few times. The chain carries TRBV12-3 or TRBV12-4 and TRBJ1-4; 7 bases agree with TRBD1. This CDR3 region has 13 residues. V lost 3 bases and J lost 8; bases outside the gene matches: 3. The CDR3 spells CASSFEGAEKLFF. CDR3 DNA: TGTGCCAGCAGTTTTGAGGGGGCAGAAAAACTGTTTTTT.

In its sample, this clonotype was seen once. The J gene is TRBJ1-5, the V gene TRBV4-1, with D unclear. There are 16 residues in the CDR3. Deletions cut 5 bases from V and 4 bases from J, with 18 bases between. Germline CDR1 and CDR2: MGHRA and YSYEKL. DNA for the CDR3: TGCGCCAGCAGCTACCAATGGCAGGCCTTGAATCAGCCCCAGCATTTT. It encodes CASSYQWQALNQPQHF.

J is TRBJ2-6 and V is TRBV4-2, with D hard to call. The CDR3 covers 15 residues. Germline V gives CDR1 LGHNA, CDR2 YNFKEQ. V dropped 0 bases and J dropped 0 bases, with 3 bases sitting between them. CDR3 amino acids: CASSQEDSGANVLTF. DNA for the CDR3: TGTGCCAGCAGCCAAGAAGACTCTGGGGCCAACGTCCTGACTTTC.

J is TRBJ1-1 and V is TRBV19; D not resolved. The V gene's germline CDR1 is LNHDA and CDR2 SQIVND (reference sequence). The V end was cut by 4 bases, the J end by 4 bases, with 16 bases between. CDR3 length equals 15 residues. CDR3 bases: TGTGCCAGTAGTACCGAGCGGGTTTTAAGCACTGAAGCTTTCTTT. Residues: CASSTERVLSTEAFF.